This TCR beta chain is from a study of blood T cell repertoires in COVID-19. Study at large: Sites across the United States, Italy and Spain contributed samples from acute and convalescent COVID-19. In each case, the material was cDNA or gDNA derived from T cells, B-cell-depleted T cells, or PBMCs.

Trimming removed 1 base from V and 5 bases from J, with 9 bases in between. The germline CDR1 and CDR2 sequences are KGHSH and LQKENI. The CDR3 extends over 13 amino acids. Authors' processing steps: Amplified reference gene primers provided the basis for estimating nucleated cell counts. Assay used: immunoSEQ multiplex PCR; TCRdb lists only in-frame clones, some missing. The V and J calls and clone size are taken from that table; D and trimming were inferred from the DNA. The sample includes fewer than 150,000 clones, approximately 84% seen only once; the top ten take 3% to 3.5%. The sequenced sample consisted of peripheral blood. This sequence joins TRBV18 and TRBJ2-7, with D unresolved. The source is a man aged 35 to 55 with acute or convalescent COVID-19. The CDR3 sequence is CASSPRRLDEQYF. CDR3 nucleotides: TGTGCCAGCTCACCACGCCGACTGGACGAGCAGTACTTC.